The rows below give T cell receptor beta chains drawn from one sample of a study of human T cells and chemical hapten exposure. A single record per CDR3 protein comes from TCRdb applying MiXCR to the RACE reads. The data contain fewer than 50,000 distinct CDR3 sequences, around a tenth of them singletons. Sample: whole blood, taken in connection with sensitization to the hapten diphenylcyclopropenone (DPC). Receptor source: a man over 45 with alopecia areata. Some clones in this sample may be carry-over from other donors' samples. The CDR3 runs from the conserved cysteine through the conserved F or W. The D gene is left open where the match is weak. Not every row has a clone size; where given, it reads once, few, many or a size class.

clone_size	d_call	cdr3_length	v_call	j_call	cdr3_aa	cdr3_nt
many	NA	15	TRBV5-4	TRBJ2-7	CASSLSGGDLREQYF	TGTGCCAGCAGCTTGTCAGGCGGTGACCTACGAGAGCAGTACTTC
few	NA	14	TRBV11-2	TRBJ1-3	CASSLREAGNTIYF	TGTGCCAGCAGCTTACGGGAAGCCGGAAACACCATATATTTT
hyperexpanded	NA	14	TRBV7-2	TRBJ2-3	CASSLGGAADTQYF	TGTGCCAGCAGCTTGGGGGGGGCGGCAGATACGCAGTATTTT
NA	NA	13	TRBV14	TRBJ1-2	CASSTQSFCGYTF	TGTGCCAGCAGCACCCAGAGTTTCTGTGGCTACACCTTC
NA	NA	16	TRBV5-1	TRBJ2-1	CASSLGWRVGYNEQFF	TGCGCCAGCAGCTTGGGTTGGCGGGTTGGTTACAATGAGCAGTTCTTC
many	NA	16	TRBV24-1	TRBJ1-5	CATSDMGEGSNQPQHF	TGTGCCACCAGTGATATGGGGGAGGGAAGCAATCAGCCCCAGCATTTT
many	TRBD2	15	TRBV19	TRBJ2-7	CASRPEGLAGNEQYF	TGTGCCAGTAGACCCGAGGGACTAGCGGGAAACGAGCAGTACTTC
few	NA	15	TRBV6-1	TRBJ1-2	CASYGGGAFNYGYTF	TGTGCCAGCTATGGAGGTGGGGCATTCAACTATGGCTACACCTTC
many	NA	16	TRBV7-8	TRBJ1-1	CASSPNTGTPNTEAFF	TGTGCCAGCAGCCCAAATACAGGGACCCCGAACACTGAAGCTTTCTTT
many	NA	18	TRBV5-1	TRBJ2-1	CASSLEASGGITGDEQFF	TGCGCCAGCAGCTTGGAGGCGTCAGGCGGGATTACCGGGGATGAGCAGTTCTTC
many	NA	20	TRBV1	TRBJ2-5	CTSSQALAGGQDCFLETQYF	TGCACCAGCAGCCAAGCTCTAGCGGGAGGCCAGGATTGCTTCTTGGAGACCCAGTACTTC
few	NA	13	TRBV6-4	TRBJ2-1	CASSDDPDGEQFF	TGTGCCAGCAGTGACGATCCCGACGGTGAGCAGTTCTTC
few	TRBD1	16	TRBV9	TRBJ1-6	CASTEGDRGYNSPLHF	TGTGCCAGCACCGAAGGGGACAGGGGATATAATTCACCCCTCCATTTT
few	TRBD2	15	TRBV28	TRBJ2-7	CASSPSGGGQREQYF	TGTGCCAGCAGTCCCTCCGGGGGGGGTCAGCGGGAGCAGTACTTC
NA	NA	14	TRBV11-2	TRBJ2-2	CASNVLRGGGELFF	TGTGCCAGCAACGTACTCAGGGGAGGCGGGGAGCTGTTTTTT
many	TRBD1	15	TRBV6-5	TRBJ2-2	CASSHGQGGPGELFF	TGTGCCAGCAGTCACGGACAGGGCGGGCCCGGGGAGCTGTTTTTT
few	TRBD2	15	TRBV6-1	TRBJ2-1	CASSVSAGGFSEQFF	TGTGCCAGCAGTGTTTCAGCGGGAGGGTTCAGCGAGCAGTTCTTC
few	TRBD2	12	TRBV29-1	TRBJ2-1	CSAGAGAYEQFF	TGCAGCGCTGGAGCGGGGGCGTATGAGCAGTTCTTC
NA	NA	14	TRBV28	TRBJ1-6	CASTTAAVAPPLHF	TGTGCCAGCACCACGGCGGCAGTCGCCCCACCCCTCCACTTT
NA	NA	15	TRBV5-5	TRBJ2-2	CASSLSGENTGELFF	TGTGCCAGCAGCTTGTCCGGGGAAAACACCGGGGAGCTGTTTTTT
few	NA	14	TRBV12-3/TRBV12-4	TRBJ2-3	CASSTLDLTDTQYF	TGTGCCAGCAGTACCCTAGACCTCACAGATACGCAGTATTTT
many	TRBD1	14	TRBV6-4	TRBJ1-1	CASGGGQANTEAFF	TGTGCCAGCGGGGGGGGACAGGCGAACACTGAAGCTTTCTTT
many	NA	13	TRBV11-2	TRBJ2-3	CASSRTGTDTQYF	TGTGCCAGCAGCAGGACGGGGACAGATACGCAGTATTTT
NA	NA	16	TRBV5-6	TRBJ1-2	CASSLPGQSANYGYTF	TGTGCCAGCAGCTTGCCTGGACAGTCTGCTAACTATGGCTACACCTTC
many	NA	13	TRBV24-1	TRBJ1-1	CATSSPMNTEAFF	TGTGCCACCTCTTCCCCCATGAACACTGAAGCTTTCTTT
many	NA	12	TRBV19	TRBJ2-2	CASSMNTGELFF	TGTGCCAGTAGTATGAACACCGGGGAGCTGTTTTTT
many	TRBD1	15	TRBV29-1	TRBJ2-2	CSVVLQGISTGELFF	TGCAGCGTTGTATTACAGGGGATATCCACCGGGGAGCTGTTTTTT
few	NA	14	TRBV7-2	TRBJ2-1	CASSLELFYNEQFF	TGTGCCAGCAGCTTAGAACTGTTCTACAATGAGCAGTTCTTC
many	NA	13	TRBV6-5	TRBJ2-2	CASSYRGTGELFF	TGTGCCAGCAGTTACAGGGGAACCGGGGAGCTGTTTTTT
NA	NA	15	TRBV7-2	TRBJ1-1	CASSLVPLMNTEAFF	TGTGCCAGCAGCTTAGTCCCTCTCATGAACACTGAAGCTTTCTTT
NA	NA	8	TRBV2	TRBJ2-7	CAHYEQYF	TGTGCCCACTATGAGCAGTACTTC
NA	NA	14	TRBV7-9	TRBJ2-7	CASSLAGGTEEQYF	TGTGCCAGCAGCTTAGCGGGGGGTACGGAGGAGCAGTACTTC
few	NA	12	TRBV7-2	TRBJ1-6	CASSLSHPPLHF	TGTGCCAGCAGCTTAAGTCATCCACCCCTCCACTTT
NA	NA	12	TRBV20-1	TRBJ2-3	CSARVSGDTQYF	TGCAGTGCTAGAGTAAGCGGAGATACGCAGTATTTT
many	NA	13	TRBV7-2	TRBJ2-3	CASSLTGSDTQYF	TGTGCCAGCAGCTTAACAGGGTCGGATACGCAGTATTTT